One sample yielded the 15 T cell receptor beta chains listed below, sequenced in a study of early T cells in non-severe SARS-CoV-2 infection. TCRdb reanalysed the 5' RACE reads using MiXCR and keeps one entry per CDR3 protein. Here the sample spans some 50,000 distinct CDR3 sequences, around 10% being singletons. The sequencing sample was made of whole blood. The receptors stem from an adult who was a healthcare worker with PCR-confirmed SARS-CoV-2 infection or an uninfected control (not recorded which).

The V gene is TRBV30, the J gene TRBJ2-3, with D hard to call. The CDR3 extends over 13 amino acids. CDR1 is GTSNPN and CDR2 is SVGIG in the germline V gene (reference sequence). V lost 4 bases, J lost 1 base, and 9 bases lay in between. The CDR3 region is CAWNGVGTDTQYF. CDR3 coding DNA: TGTGCCTGGAATGGGGTTGGCACAGATACGCAGTATTTT.

This clonotype was seen ten or more times. The rearrangement joins TRBV28 to TRBJ2-2, with 10 bases aligning to TRBD1. The germline V gene has CDR1 MDHEN and CDR2 SYDVKM. V gave up 10 bases and J gave up 7 bases; unmatched junction bases: 6. The CDR3 sequence is 13 residues long. CDR3 region: CATVTGGIGELFF. For the CDR3, the DNA is TGTGCCACCGTGACAGGGGGCATCGGGGAGCTGTTTTTT.

This clonotype was picked up a small number of times. A much larger clone lies one base from this, so it may be a read error. This chain links TRBV30 with TRBJ2-1, with 13 bases identical to TRBD2. Germline-derived CDR1 and CDR2 are GTSNPN and SVGIG (reference sequence). This CDR3 spans 12 amino acids. Germline trimming cut 7 bases from V and 15 bases from J; bases unmatched to any gene: 9. The CDR3 protein is CALSGLAGERFF. CDR3 sequence (DNA): TGTGCCTTGAGCGGACTAGCGGGAGAACGGTTCTTC.

This clonotype showed up many times. The rearrangement uses TRBV6-1 and TRBJ1-5; D not resolved. The CDR3 contains 15 residues. The germline V and J ends were trimmed by 4 bases and 4 bases, with 14 bases remaining between them. The germline V gene encodes CDR1 MNHNS and CDR2 SASEGT. The CDR3 loop reads CASSVVGFENQPQHF. The CDR3 DNA follows: TGTGCCAGCAGTGTGGTAGGGTTTGAGAATCAGCCCCAGCATTTT.

Ten or more counts support this clonotype. This CDR3 is CAWSVGSKNQPQHF. CDR3 nucleotide sequence: TGTGCCTGGAGTGTAGGAAGCAAGAATCAGCCCCAGCATTTT. The chain is built from TRBV30 and TRBJ1-5; no clear D gene. CDR1 is GTSNPN, CDR2 SVGIG, per germline (reference sequence). The ends were cut back, 0 bases at V and 4 bases at J, with 10 bases in the middle. The CDR3 is 14 amino acids.

This clonotype was seen ten or more times. The V and J genes are TRBV6-6 and TRBJ1-1; TRBD1 aligns across 11 bases. Germline CDR1 and CDR2: MNHNY and SVGAGI (reference sequence). V was pared by 8 bases and J by 7 bases, with 15 bases of the junction left unmatched. The CDR3 loop spans 16 amino acids. The CDR3 DNA follows: TGTGCCAGCTCTCTTAGAGGCGGGACAGGGGGTTTTGAAGCTTTCTTT. Translating it yields CASSLRGGTGGFEAFF.

The table lists this clonotype with many counts. The chain is built from TRBV9 and TRBJ2-3; no clear D. CDR1 SGDLS and CDR2 YYNGEE come from the germline V gene. V dropped 4 bases and J dropped 0 bases, with 18 bases sitting between them. The CDR3 extends over 17 amino acids. Here the CDR3 DNA reads TGTGCCAGCAGCCCCTTCCTAGGCACCTCTAGCACAGATACGCAGTATTTT. It is translated as CASSPFLGTSSTDTQYF.

Only a few counts were recorded for this clonotype. The chain couples TRBV24-1 to TRBJ2-3, with a possible D match to TRBD1 (6 bases). The V gene's germline CDR1 is KGHDR and CDR2 SFDVKD. The CDR3 runs to 15 residues. Trimming left V 4 bases short and J 1 base short, with 11 bases between. The CDR3: CATSEQGKGTDTQYF. The CDR3 nucleotides are TGTGCCACCAGTGAGCAGGGGAAAGGCACAGATACGCAGTATTTT.

This clonotype was seen ten or more times. V gene TRBV20-1 combines with J gene TRBJ2-1; 14 bases are a match to TRBD2. In germline, CDR1 is DFQATT, CDR2 SNEGSKA (reference sequence). CDR3 length equals 17 residues. J lost 6 bases, V lost 0 bases, and 7 bases had no gene match. The CDR3, as DNA: TGCAGTGCTAGAGATTACCGCGGACTAGCGGGGGGCAATGAGCAGTTCTTC. Amino acids: CSARDYRGLAGGNEQFF.

This clonotype was seen repeatedly, ten times or more. V is TRBV19 and J is TRBJ1-2, with TRBD1 matching 8 bases. The CDR3 loop spans 13 amino acids. The V gene end was trimmed by 6 bases and the J gene end by 7 bases; junction bases not matched to a gene: 7. Germline-derived CDR1 and CDR2 are LNHDA and SQIVND (reference sequence). In nucleotides, the CDR3 is TGTGCCAGTAGCCCGGACAGGGCTGCTGGCTACACCTTC. It specifies CASSPDRAAGYTF.

V and J are TRBV29-1 and TRBJ2-2; TRBD2 matches 11 bases. Unmatched junction bases numbered 8, after V lost 6 bases and J lost 2 bases. The CDR3 extends over 16 amino acids. Germline CDR1 and CDR2: SQVTM and ANQGSEA. The CDR3, as DNA: TGCAGCGTAGAACTAGCGGGAGAATACAACACCGGGGAGCTGTTTTTT. Its translation is CSVELAGEYNTGELFF.

There are a few counts of this clonotype. The V call is TRBV20-1, the J call TRBJ1-1; 11 bases match TRBD1. CDR3 length: 14 amino acids. Germline V CDR1 and CDR2: DFQATT, SNEGSKA (reference sequence). J gave up 6 bases and V 3 bases, and 6 bases lay outside the gene matches. The CDR3 DNA sequence: TGCAGTGCTAGCGGGACAGGGGGATTCGCTGAAGCTTTCTTT. Amino acids: CSASGTGGFAEAFF.

This clonotype was recorded many times. The chain employs TRBV5-1 and TRBJ1-1; 9 bases line up with TRBD1. V dropped 4 bases and J dropped 11; count of bases not matched to a gene: 9. The CDR3 is 13 residues long. CDR1 is SGHRS and CDR2 is YFSETQ in the germline V gene. The CDR3 protein is CASSPDRGRGAFF. CDR3 DNA sequence: TGCGCCAGCAGCCCGGACAGGGGACGAGGGGCTTTCTTT.

This clonotype showed up many times. The rearrangement joins TRBV6-5 to TRBJ2-7; a possible D gene is TRBD1 (6 bases). CDR1 is MNHEY and CDR2 is SVGAGI in the germline V gene. The V end was cut by 3 bases, the J end by 6 bases, with 21 bases between. The CDR3 spans 16 residues. CDR3 protein: CASSYSGRQGNGEQYF. The CDR3 DNA is TGTGCCAGCAGTTATTCGGGAAGGCAGGGGAATGGCGAGCAGTACTTC.

This clonotype was recorded many times. CDR3 in amino acids: CASSLAQTDYGYTF. As DNA, the CDR3 is TGTGCCAGCAGCTTAGCCCAGACAGACTATGGCTACACCTTC. The chain uses TRBV7-2 and TRBJ1-2; TRBD1 is a possible D gene (5 bases). Germline CDR1 reads SGHTA; CDR2 reads FQGNSA. V lost 0 bases and J lost 3, with 8 bases in between. This CDR3 comprises 14 residues.